The following is a T cell receptor beta chain sequence with its context. Its antigen is still unknown. TCRdb re-derived calls from the 5' RACE reads in MiXCR, one entry per CDR3 protein. Of 20,000 to 30,000 distinct CDR3 sequences detected, under 5% appear once; the ten largest clones hold 5% to 7.5%. This sample is drawn from a study of early T cells in non-severe SARS-CoV-2 infection. Findings and limits, study-wide: Matching results from VDJdb favored anti-spike CD8 responses, leaving private and CD4 specificities undetected.

This receptor was taken from an adult who was a healthcare worker with PCR-confirmed SARS-CoV-2 infection or an uninfected control (not recorded which). The sequenced sample consisted of whole blood.

CDR3 sequence reads: CASSEPDKPKETQYF. The CDR3 DNA follows: TGTGCCAGCAGTGAACCGGACAAGCCGAAAGAGACCCAGTACTTC. The chain is built from TRBV25-1 and TRBJ2-5; D may be TRBD1 (5 bases). The CDR3 is 15 amino acids. V was trimmed by 2 bases and J by 3 bases, leaving 13 bases between them. Germline CDR1 reads MGHDK; CDR2 reads SYGVNS.